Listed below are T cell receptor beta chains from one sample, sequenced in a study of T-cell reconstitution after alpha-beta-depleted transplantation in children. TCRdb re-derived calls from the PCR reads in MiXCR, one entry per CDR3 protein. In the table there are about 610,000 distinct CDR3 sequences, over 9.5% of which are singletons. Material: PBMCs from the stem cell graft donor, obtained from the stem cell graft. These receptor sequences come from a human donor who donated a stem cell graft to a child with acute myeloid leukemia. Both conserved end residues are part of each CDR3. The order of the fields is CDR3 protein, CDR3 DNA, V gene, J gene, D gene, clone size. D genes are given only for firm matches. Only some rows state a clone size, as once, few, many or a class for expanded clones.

CDR3aa: CASSYLGPEEQYF
CDR3nt: TGTGCCAGCAGTTACTTGGGGCCCGAGGAACAGTACTTC
v_gene: TRBV6-5
j_gene: TRBJ2-7
d_gene: NA
abundance: NA

CDR3aa: CASSQLGRVVTNTEAFF
CDR3nt: TGTGCCAGCAGCCAGCTTGGCAGGGTAGTCACTAACACTGAAGCTTTCTTT
v_gene: TRBV14
j_gene: TRBJ1-1
d_gene: NA
abundance: few

CDR3aa: CSAEVRYDEQFF
CDR3nt: TGCAGCGCAGAGGTCAGGTACGATGAGCAGTTCTTC
v_gene: TRBV29-1
j_gene: TRBJ2-1
d_gene: NA
abundance: many

CDR3aa: CASSLLAEGFTDTQYF
CDR3nt: TGTGCCAGCAGCTTATTAGCGGAGGGGTTCACAGATACGCAGTATTTT
v_gene: TRBV7-9
j_gene: TRBJ2-3
d_gene: NA
abundance: few

CDR3aa: CSVGGQGGGQPQHF
CDR3nt: TGCAGCGTTGGCGGGCAGGGGGGGGGACAGCCCCAGCATTTT
v_gene: TRBV29-1
j_gene: TRBJ1-5
d_gene: TRBD1
abundance: few

CDR3aa: CSARDPGGDRFFYGYTF
CDR3nt: TGCAGTGCTAGAGATCCTGGGGGGGACAGATTCTTCTATGGCTACACCTTC
v_gene: TRBV20-1
j_gene: TRBJ1-2
d_gene: TRBD1
abundance: many

CDR3aa: CASSPSRLSSYEQYF
CDR3nt: TGTGCCAGCAGCCCATCGCGGCTGAGCTCCTACGAGCAGTACTTC
v_gene: TRBV9
j_gene: TRBJ2-7
d_gene: NA
abundance: few

CDR3aa: CASSLSGKGGTEAFF
CDR3nt: TGTGCCAGCAGTTTGTCCGGGAAGGGAGGAACTGAAGCTTTCTTT
v_gene: TRBV12-3/TRBV12-4
j_gene: TRBJ1-1
d_gene: NA
abundance: few

CDR3aa: CASSLTSGQFF
CDR3nt: TGCGCCAGCAGCCTAACTAGTGGGCAGTTCTTC
v_gene: TRBV4-3
j_gene: TRBJ2-1
d_gene: NA
abundance: many

CDR3aa: CASSRETGNEKLFF
CDR3nt: TGTGCCAGCAGCCGGGAGACGGGGAATGAAAAACTGTTTTTT
v_gene: TRBV12-3/TRBV12-4
j_gene: TRBJ1-4
d_gene: NA
abundance: many

CDR3aa: CASSSESLAGGNYEQYF
CDR3nt: TGTGCCAGCAGTTCCGAGTCGCTAGCGGGGGGGAACTACGAGCAGTACTTC
v_gene: TRBV6-2/TRBV6-3
j_gene: TRBJ2-7
d_gene: TRBD2
abundance: many

CDR3aa: CASRPGGFSEAFF
CDR3nt: TGTGCCAGCAGACCCGGGGGTTTTTCTGAAGCTTTCTTT
v_gene: TRBV5-4
j_gene: TRBJ1-1
d_gene: NA
abundance: many

CDR3aa: CASSVGILSYEQYF
CDR3nt: TGTGCCAGCAGCGTGGGCATCCTTTCCTACGAGCAGTACTTC
v_gene: TRBV9
j_gene: TRBJ2-7
d_gene: NA
abundance: NA

CDR3aa: CSVEKGASWAPDTQYF
CDR3nt: TGCAGCGTTGAAAAGGGGGCTAGCTGGGCGCCAGATACGCAGTATTTT
v_gene: TRBV29-1
j_gene: TRBJ2-3
d_gene: TRBD1
abundance: many

CDR3aa: CASSLAGGWNEQFF
CDR3nt: TGTGCCAGCAGCCTAGCGGGAGGTTGGAATGAGCAGTTCTTC
v_gene: TRBV12-3/TRBV12-4
j_gene: TRBJ2-1
d_gene: TRBD2
abundance: NA

CDR3aa: CSAITSGSVDEQYF
CDR3nt: TGCAGTGCTATTACTAGCGGGAGCGTCGACGAGCAGTACTTC
v_gene: TRBV20-1
j_gene: TRBJ2-7
d_gene: TRBD2
abundance: NA

CDR3aa: CASSEPLAGSSANTGELFF
CDR3nt: TGTGCCAGCAGTGAGCCTCTAGCGGGATCCTCCGCGAACACCGGGGAGCTGTTTTTT
v_gene: TRBV2
j_gene: TRBJ2-2
d_gene: TRBD2
abundance: NA

CDR3aa: CASSATSGGLGNEQFF
CDR3nt: TGTGCCAGCAGCGCAACCTCAGGAGGTCTCGGCAATGAGCAGTTCTTC
v_gene: TRBV12-3/TRBV12-4
j_gene: TRBJ2-1
d_gene: NA
abundance: few

CDR3aa: CASSQSAGDTQYF
CDR3nt: TGCGCCAGCAGCCAAAGCGCAGGAGATACGCAGTATTTT
v_gene: TRBV5-1
j_gene: TRBJ2-3
d_gene: NA
abundance: few

CDR3aa: CASSGLAGASSTDTQYF
CDR3nt: TGTGCCAGCAGTGGACTAGCGGGCGCATCTAGCACAGATACGCAGTATTTT
v_gene: TRBV12-3/TRBV12-4
j_gene: TRBJ2-3
d_gene: TRBD2
abundance: many

CDR3aa: CASSLGPGTSSSEQYF
CDR3nt: TGTGCCAGCAGCCTCGGACCCGGGACTAGCTCGAGCGAGCAGTACTTC
v_gene: TRBV4-2
j_gene: TRBJ2-7
d_gene: TRBD2
abundance: few

CDR3aa: CSSSSRLVSYNEQFF
CDR3nt: TGCTCCAGCAGCTCCAGACTAGTTTCCTACAATGAGCAGTTCTTC
v_gene: TRBV7-9
j_gene: TRBJ2-1
d_gene: NA
abundance: NA

CDR3aa: CSARYAGGPRKAGELFF
CDR3nt: TGCAGTGCTAGATACGCGGGAGGGCCTAGGAAGGCCGGGGAGCTGTTTTTT
v_gene: TRBV20-1
j_gene: TRBJ2-2
d_gene: TRBD2
abundance: NA

CDR3aa: CASSQDPSSYNEQFF
CDR3nt: TGTGCCAGCAGCCAAGACCCTAGCTCCTACAATGAGCAGTTCTTC
v_gene: TRBV4-2
j_gene: TRBJ2-1
d_gene: NA
abundance: many

CDR3aa: CASSGWRTGELFF
CDR3nt: TGTGCCAGCAGTGGCTGGAGAACCGGGGAGCTGTTTTTT
v_gene: TRBV6-1
j_gene: TRBJ2-2
d_gene: NA
abundance: many

CDR3aa: CAISDGTVGQPQHF
CDR3nt: TGTGCCATCAGCGATGGGACAGTCGGGCAGCCCCAGCATTTT
v_gene: TRBV10-3
j_gene: TRBJ1-5
d_gene: TRBD1
abundance: NA

CDR3aa: CASVARGKRAYNEQFF
CDR3nt: TGTGCCAGCGTCGCTAGGGGGAAGAGGGCCTACAATGAGCAGTTCTTC
v_gene: TRBV7-2
j_gene: TRBJ2-1
d_gene: NA
abundance: NA

CDR3aa: CASSVGRSNTDTQYF
CDR3nt: TGTGCCAGCAGCGTAGGAAGGAGTAACACAGATACGCAGTATTTT
v_gene: TRBV9
j_gene: TRBJ2-3
d_gene: NA
abundance: few

CDR3aa: CASSPQGNTGELFF
CDR3nt: TGCGCCAGCAGCCCGCAGGGGAACACCGGGGAGCTGTTTTTT
v_gene: TRBV5-1
j_gene: TRBJ2-2
d_gene: NA
abundance: many

CDR3aa: CSVEDTGGDPYGYTF
CDR3nt: TGCAGCGTTGAAGATACAGGGGGCGATCCTTATGGCTACACCTTC
v_gene: TRBV29-1
j_gene: TRBJ1-2
d_gene: TRBD1
abundance: many

CDR3aa: CSARGRVLSGSSYEQYF
CDR3nt: TGCAGTGCTAGAGGGAGGGTATTGAGCGGGAGCTCCTACGAGCAGTACTTC
v_gene: TRBV20-1
j_gene: TRBJ2-7
d_gene: TRBD2
abundance: many

CDR3aa: CASPLIERATGELFF
CDR3nt: TGTGCCAGCCCCCTAATCGAAAGGGCCACCGGGGAGCTGTTTTTT
v_gene: TRBV21-1
j_gene: TRBJ2-2
d_gene: NA
abundance: NA

CDR3aa: CASSFGGAGNEQYF
CDR3nt: TGTGCCAGCAGTTTCGGGGGTGCGGGAAACGAGCAGTACTTC
v_gene: TRBV12-3/TRBV12-4
j_gene: TRBJ2-7
d_gene: NA
abundance: many

CDR3aa: CASSRGLQPGGYTF
CDR3nt: TGTGCCAGCAGCCGTGGCCTACAACCGGGCGGCTACACCTTC
v_gene: TRBV14
j_gene: TRBJ1-2
d_gene: NA
abundance: few

CDR3aa: CAISEHSQETQYF
CDR3nt: TGTGCCATCAGTGAGCACAGCCAAGAGACCCAGTACTTC
v_gene: TRBV10-3
j_gene: TRBJ2-5
d_gene: NA
abundance: many

CDR3aa: CASRTGVRNYGYTF
CDR3nt: TGTGCCAGCAGGACAGGGGTGAGGAACTATGGCTACACCTTC
v_gene: TRBV6-5
j_gene: TRBJ1-2
d_gene: TRBD1
abundance: many

CDR3aa: CASSPGTTPGGLLAKNIQYF
CDR3nt: TGTGCCAGCAGCCCGGGGACTACCCCCGGGGGACTCCTAGCCAAAAACATTCAGTACTTC
v_gene: TRBV12-3/TRBV12-4
j_gene: TRBJ2-4
d_gene: TRBD2
abundance: NA

CDR3aa: CSVFVGRDGYGYTF
CDR3nt: TGCAGCGTCTTTGTAGGCAGGGACGGCTATGGCTACACCTTC
v_gene: TRBV29-1
j_gene: TRBJ1-2
d_gene: NA
abundance: NA

CDR3aa: CSVEGWSGGRAAETQYF
CDR3nt: TGCAGCGTTGAAGGGTGGTCCGGCGGGAGGGCCGCAGAGACCCAGTACTTC
v_gene: TRBV29-1
j_gene: TRBJ2-5
d_gene: TRBD2
abundance: many

CDR3aa: CASSVLGELFF
CDR3nt: TGTGCCAGCAGTGTACTCGGGGAGCTGTTTTTT
v_gene: TRBV12-3/TRBV12-4
j_gene: TRBJ2-2
d_gene: NA
abundance: NA

CDR3aa: CSAPWGYEQYF
CDR3nt: TGCAGTGCTCCCTGGGGGTACGAGCAGTACTTC
v_gene: TRBV20-1
j_gene: TRBJ2-7
d_gene: NA
abundance: many

CDR3aa: CASSSTRTDTGELFF
CDR3nt: TGCGCCAGCAGCTCTACCAGGACAGACACCGGGGAGCTGTTTTTT
v_gene: TRBV5-1
j_gene: TRBJ2-2
d_gene: NA
abundance: NA

CDR3aa: CASSLLRGYGQGAGEQYF
CDR3nt: TGTGCCAGCAGCTTATTGAGGGGGTACGGACAGGGGGCAGGGGAGCAGTACTTC
v_gene: TRBV7-2
j_gene: TRBJ2-7
d_gene: TRBD1
abundance: few

CDR3aa: CASSLAGIAGINTDTQYF
CDR3nt: TGCGCCAGCAGCTTGGCCGGGATTGCGGGTATTAACACAGATACGCAGTATTTT
v_gene: TRBV5-1
j_gene: TRBJ2-3
d_gene: NA
abundance: few

CDR3aa: CASSSVTGELFF
CDR3nt: TGTGCCAGCAGTTCTGTAACCGGGGAGCTGTTTTTT
v_gene: TRBV6-6
j_gene: TRBJ2-2
d_gene: NA
abundance: many

CDR3aa: CASSLVVGITDTQYF
CDR3nt: TGTGCCAGCAGCTTAGTTGTCGGGATTACAGATACGCAGTATTTT
v_gene: TRBV7-2
j_gene: TRBJ2-3
d_gene: NA
abundance: few

CDR3aa: CASSPTGVAKNIQYF
CDR3nt: TGTGCCAGCAGTCCGACAGGGGTAGCCAAAAACATTCAGTACTTC
v_gene: TRBV12-3/TRBV12-4
j_gene: TRBJ2-4
d_gene: TRBD1
abundance: NA

CDR3aa: CATSRVQLAKNIQYF
CDR3nt: TGTGCCACCAGCAGAGTACAGCTAGCCAAAAACATTCAGTACTTC
v_gene: TRBV15
j_gene: TRBJ2-4
d_gene: NA
abundance: many

CDR3aa: CASSSDIGGNTEAFF
CDR3nt: TGTGCCAGCAGCTCGGACATAGGGGGGAACACTGAAGCTTTCTTT
v_gene: TRBV7-3
j_gene: TRBJ1-1
d_gene: NA
abundance: NA

CDR3aa: CSARESLSGRRGDTQYF
CDR3nt: TGCAGTGCTAGAGAGTCCCTCAGCGGGAGAAGAGGAGATACGCAGTATTTT
v_gene: TRBV20-1
j_gene: TRBJ2-3
d_gene: TRBD2
abundance: NA

CDR3aa: CSARDQLPYEQYF
CDR3nt: TGCAGTGCTAGGGACCAACTTCCTTACGAGCAGTACTTC
v_gene: TRBV20-1
j_gene: TRBJ2-7
d_gene: NA
abundance: NA